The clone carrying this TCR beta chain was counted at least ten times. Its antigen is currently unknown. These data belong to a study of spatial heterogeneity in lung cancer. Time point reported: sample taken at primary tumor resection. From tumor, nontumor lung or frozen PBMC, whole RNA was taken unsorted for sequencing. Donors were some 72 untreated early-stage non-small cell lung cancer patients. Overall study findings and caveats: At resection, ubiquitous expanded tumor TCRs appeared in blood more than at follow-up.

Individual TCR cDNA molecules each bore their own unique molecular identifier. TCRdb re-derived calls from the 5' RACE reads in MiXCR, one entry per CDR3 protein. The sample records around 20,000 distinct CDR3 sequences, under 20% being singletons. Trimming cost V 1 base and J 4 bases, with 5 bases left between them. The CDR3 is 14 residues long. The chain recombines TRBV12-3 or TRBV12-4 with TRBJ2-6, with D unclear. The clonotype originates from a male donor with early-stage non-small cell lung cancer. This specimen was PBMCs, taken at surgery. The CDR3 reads CASSLVMGANVLTF. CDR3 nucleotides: TGTGCCAGCAGTTTAGTAATGGGGGCCAACGTCCTGACTTTC.